The 26 T cell receptor beta chains reported below all come from one sample, sequenced in a study of radiotherapy plus CTLA-4 blockade in lung cancer. Sequencing was performed with immunoSEQ multiplex PCR; in TCRdb, only in-frame clones are kept and a portion is missing. Of around 78,000 clones in the sample, around 81% are singletons; the top ten hold 4%. This specimen consisted of peripheral blood, obtained from a patient treated with radiotherapy plus ipilimumab. The receptors derive from a human donor with non-small cell lung cancer who had a partial response to radiotherapy plus ipilimumab. Some clones in this sample may be carry-over from other donors' samples.

The chain links TRBV30 to TRBJ2-2; 9 nucleotides align to TRBD1. J lost 6 bases, V lost 5 bases, and 4 bases had no gene match. The V gene's germline CDR1 is GTSNPN and CDR2 SVGIG (reference sequence). This CDR3 comprises 13 residues. The CDR3 region has the DNA TGTGCCTGGGACAGGGGGGTGGCCGGGGAGCTGTTTTTT. Its protein product is CAWDRGVAGELFF.

The chain combines TRBV7-3 with TRBJ2-3; D is uncertain. Between the trimmed V and J ends, which lost 5 bases and 0 bases, there was a span of 9 bases. Looked up from germline, CDR1 is SGHTA and CDR2 is FQGTGA. This CDR3 spans 14 amino acids. Here the CDR3 DNA reads TGTGCCAGCAGCCCGCGAGCGAGCACAGATACGCAGTATTTT. This translates into CASSPRASTDTQYF.

As to this clone: Other nucleotide sequences in the sample specify the same CDR3. CDR3 coding DNA: TGTGCCAGCAGCTTAGGGGTAGCGGTTACCCAAGAGACCCAGTACTTC. This sequence encodes CASSLGVAVTQETQYF. The rearrangement joins TRBV7-3 to TRBJ2-5, with D possibly matching TRBD2 (6 bases). Germline loops: CDR1 SGHTA, CDR2 FQGTGA. The CDR3 sequence is 16 residues long. The ends were cut back, 2 bases at V and 1 base at J, with 14 bases in the middle.

V usage is TRBV6-6 and J usage is TRBJ1-1; D unclear. The V and J ends lost 2 bases and 10 bases respectively, with 11 bases between them. CDR3 length: 12 residues. Germline assignment: CDR1 MNHNY and CDR2 SVGAGI (reference sequence). The CDR3: CASSYDGVRAFF. The DNA of the CDR3 is TGTGCCAGCAGTTACGACGGGGTGAGAGCTTTCTTT.

The V call is TRBV4-1, the J call TRBJ2-7, with 7 bases identical to TRBD1. This CDR3 is 14 amino acids long. Germline CDR1 MGHRA, CDR2 YSYEKL. After removal of 1 base from V and 3 bases from J, the junction contained 3 bases not matched to a gene. As DNA, the CDR3 is TGCGCCAGCAGCCAAGGACAGGGAAACTACGAGCAGTACTTC. Translating gives CASSQGQGNYEQYF.

This clone was found once. This sequence joins TRBV5-6 and TRBJ2-3; 8 bases align to TRBD1. The CDR3 has 17 amino acids. Germline V lookup: CDR1 SGHDT, CDR2 YYEEEE. V lost 0 bases to trimming and J lost 2 bases; unmatched junction nucleotides: 8. The CDR3 bases are TGTGCCAGCAGCTTGGGGCCAACGGGACAGGACACAGATACGCAGTATTTT. Its protein product is CASSLGPTGQDTDTQYF.

The rearrangement links TRBV7-9 to TRBJ1-2; 10 bases are shared with TRBD1. The CDR3 sequence is 13 residues long. V gave up 4 bases and J gave up 4 bases; unmatched junction bases: 0. The V gene's germline CDR1 is SEHNR and CDR2 FQNEAQ (reference sequence). DNA of the CDR3: TGTGCCAGCAGCTGGGACAGGGGCTATGGCTACACCTTC. This sequence encodes CASSWDRGYGYTF.

This clone was detected only once. The chain carries TRBV19 and TRBJ2-2; maybe TRBD2 (6 bases). The germline CDR1 and CDR2 sequences are LNHDA and SQIVND (reference sequence). This CDR3 is built from 16 residues. The V and J ends lost 4 bases and 1 base respectively, with 13 bases between them. The CDR3 loop reads CASSTSGGWNTGELFF. The CDR3 DNA reads TGTGCCAGTAGTACAAGTGGGGGGTGGAACACCGGGGAGCTGTTTTTT.

This clone was counted a few times. This chain uses TRBV10-1 with TRBJ2-5, with a tentative D call TRBD2 (6 bases). The CDR3 has 14 amino acids. Germline loops: CDR1 WNHNN, CDR2 SYGVQD (reference sequence). The V end was cut by 3 bases, the J end by 5 bases, with 13 bases between. The CDR3 coding sequence is TGCGCCAGCAGTGATGCGGGAAGAGGGGAGACCCAGTACTTC. As protein: CASSDAGRGETQYF.

This clone appeared many times. The genes are TRBV6-1 and TRBJ2-2; unclear D gene. In germline, CDR1 is MNHNS, CDR2 SASEGT. This CDR3 comprises 14 residues. V was pared by 2 bases and J by 4 bases, with 8 bases between. The CDR3 region is CASSEMVGTGELFF. The DNA for the CDR3 is TGTGCCAGCAGTGAAATGGTCGGCACCGGGGAGCTGTTTTTT.

V is TRBV7-2 and J is TRBJ1-6; 7 bases fit TRBD1. The V segment lost 1 base and the J segment 6 bases; nucleotides outside the gene matches: 3. CDR3 length equals 15 residues. Germline V gene sequence: CDR1 SGHTA, CDR2 FQGNSA. CDR3 coding DNA: TGTGCCAGCAGCTTAGGGGGACAGACTAATTCACCCCTCCACTTT. Translated, it gives CASSLGGQTNSPLHF.

This chain uses TRBV18 with TRBJ2-1; the D is unclear. This CDR3 contains 16 residues. Trimming removed 0 bases from V and 0 bases from J, with 9 bases in between. Germline lookup yields CDR1 KGHSH and CDR2 LQKENI. The CDR3 region is CASSPPRQSSYNEQFF. CDR3 coding DNA: TGTGCCAGCTCACCACCGAGGCAGAGCTCCTACAATGAGCAGTTCTTC.

The chain employs TRBV28 and TRBJ2-5; the D gene is possibly TRBD1 (6 bases). This CDR3 spans 16 amino acids. Trimming took 8 bases from V and 4 from J, leaving 23 bases between them. Per germline, CDR1 MDHEN and CDR2 SYDVKM. The CDR3 loop is CASLEGIVRGGETQYF. The CDR3 nucleotides read TGTGCCAGCCTCGAGGGGATTGTGAGAGGGGGAGAGACCCAGTACTTC.

The rearrangement uses TRBV19 and TRBJ2-7; D is possibly TRBD2 (6 bases). CDR3 size: 15 residues. V was shortened by 5 bases and J by 1 base, with 15 bases between the two germline ends. The germline V gene encodes CDR1 LNHDA and CDR2 SQIVND (reference sequence). DNA for the CDR3: TGTGCCAGTAGTCCGGGGGTAGGACGATCCTACGAGCAGTACTTC. Protein sequence: CASSPGVGRSYEQYF. The whole variable domain, remainder taken from reference TRBV19 and TRBJ2-7, is DGGITQSPKYLFRKEGQNVTLSCEQNLNHDAMYWYRQDPGQGLRLIYYSQIVNDFQKGDIAEGYSVSREKKESFPLTVTSAQKNPTAFYLCASSPGVGRSYEQYFGPGTRLTVT.

This clone occurred a few times. The chain couples TRBV6-1 to TRBJ1-5; no clear D gene. CDR1 is MNHNS and CDR2 is SASEGT in the germline V gene. This CDR3 has 14 amino acids. V was cut by 2 bases and J by 5 bases, with 10 bases left in between. The CDR3 spells CASSEINSYQPQHF. CDR3 DNA sequence: TGTGCCAGCAGTGAAATAAACAGCTATCAGCCCCAGCATTTT.

The V and J genes are TRBV5-8 and TRBJ2-1, with a tentative D call TRBD1 (5 bases). The germline CDR1 and CDR2 sequences are SGHTS and YDEGEE. The CDR3 covers 16 residues. V dropped 2 bases and J dropped 0 bases, with 12 bases sitting between them. CDR3 amino acids: CASSLRGYGSYNEQFF. CDR3 coding DNA: TGTGCCAGCAGCTTAAGGGGCTACGGCTCCTACAATGAGCAGTTCTTC.

This chain uses TRBV18 with TRBJ2-7, with TRBD2 as a possible D gene (5 bases). From germline, CDR1 is KGHSH and CDR2 LQKENI. The length of the CDR3 is 16 residues. V shed 0 bases and J shed 4 bases, with 16 bases lying between them. As DNA, the CDR3 is TGTGCCAGCTCACCACCCGTTCTAGCAGGTTTATACGAGCAGTACTTC. Protein: CASSPPVLAGLYEQYF. The whole variable domain, remainder taken from reference TRBV18 and TRBJ2-7, is NAGVMQNPRHLVRRRGQEARLRCSPMKGHSHVYWYRQLPEEGLKFMVYLQKENIIDESGMPKERFSAEFPKEGPSILRIQQVVRGDSAAYFCASSPPVLAGLYEQYFGPGTRLTVT.

This chain uses TRBV7-2 with TRBJ1-1, with TRBD1 identical over 12 bases. This CDR3 spans 15 amino acids. V lost 2 bases and J lost 4; bases outside the gene matches: 2. The germline gives CDR1 SGHTA, CDR2 FQGNSA. CDR3 DNA: TGTGCCAGCAGCTTATTGGGACAGGGGGCCACTGAAGCTTTCTTT. Protein product: CASSLLGQGATEAFF.

This clone was found once. J is TRBJ1-4 and V is TRBV7-9; D is unclear. Trimming left V 3 bases short and J 6 bases short, with 17 bases between. The CDR3 contains 16 residues. Germline V gene data show CDR1 as SEHNR and CDR2 as FQNEAQ (reference sequence). The CDR3 DNA follows: TGTGCCAGCAGCTTCCAAAGCGGCAGAGGAGATGAAAAACTGTTTTTT. Translating gives CASSFQSGRGDEKLFF. The entire variable domain, with the rest obtained from reference TRBV7-9 and TRBJ1-4, is as follows: DTGVSQNPRHKITKRGQNVTFRCDPISEHNRLYWYRQTLGQGPEFLTYFQNEAQLEKSRLLSDRFSAERPKGSFSTLEIQRTEQGDSAMYLCASSFQSGRGDEKLFFGSGTQLSVL.

This clone is classed as medium-sized. The chain joins TRBV5-4 to TRBJ2-7, with a tentative D call TRBD2 (7 bases). The CDR3 has 15 residues. Germline V gives CDR1 SGHNT, CDR2 YYREEE (reference sequence). The germline V and J ends were trimmed by 1 base and 4 bases, with 15 bases remaining between them. The CDR3 here is CASSLRTGGLYEQYF. The CDR3 bases are TGTGCCAGCAGCTTGAGGACCGGGGGGCTGTACGAGCAGTACTTC.

The rearrangement uses TRBV4-2 and TRBJ2-1; 13 bases agree with TRBD2. With V trimmed by 1 base and J by 10 bases, 13 bases remained unmatched. This CDR3 is built from 18 residues. Germline V gene sequence: CDR1 LGHNA, CDR2 YNFKEQ. The CDR3 DNA is TGTGCCAGCAGCCAAGGTGGGATTAGGACTAGCGGGAGACAAGAGCAGTTCTTC. Its translation is CASSQGGIRTSGRQEQFF.

The CDR3 DNA sequence: TGTGCCAGTAGTAGGGACAGGGGGATGCCTCAGAGTTCGGTTGGCTACACCTTC. Its translation is CASSRDRGMPQSSVGYTF. This chain uses TRBV19 with TRBJ1-2, with TRBD1 identical over 11 bases. The CDR3 sequence is 18 residues long. The trim removed 4 bases at V and 7 bases at J, leaving 17 bases unmatched. Per the germline V gene, CDR1 is LNHDA and CDR2 is SQIVND (reference sequence).

The rearrangement links TRBV9 to TRBJ2-3, with a weak D call TRBD2 (6 bases). The CDR3 contains 16 residues. The V end was cut by 0 bases, the J end by 1 base, with 12 bases between. Germline V gene sequence: CDR1 SGDLS, CDR2 YYNGEE. The CDR3 spells CASSVAPGEGTDTQYF. CDR3 nucleotide sequence: TGTGCCAGCAGCGTAGCTCCGGGAGAGGGCACAGATACGCAGTATTTT.

The chain combines TRBV11-2 with TRBJ2-1; TRBD2 aligns across 9 bases. Germline V gene sequence: CDR1 SGHAT, CDR2 FQNNGV. The CDR3 spans 14 residues. V lost 5 bases to trimming and J lost 3 bases; unmatched junction nucleotides: 2. The DNA for the CDR3 is TGTGCCAGCAGCACTAGCGGGTTCTACAATGAGCAGTTCTTC. It encodes CASSTSGFYNEQFF.

This sequence joins TRBV19 and TRBJ1-5; D is possibly TRBD1 (5 bases). The CDR3 covers 21 residues. Germline-derived CDR1 and CDR2 are LNHDA and SQIVND (reference sequence). With 3 bases removed from V and 0 bases from J, the gap between germline ends came to 27 bases. The CDR3 nucleotides read TGTGCCAGTAGTATTATAGTGTCGGGTAGGGCAGGGCTTTTTAGCAATCAGCCCCAGCATTTT. Residues: CASSIIVSGRAGLFSNQPQHF. Full variable domain (rest looked up from reference TRBV19 and TRBJ1-5): DGGITQSPKYLFRKEGQNVTLSCEQNLNHDAMYWYRQDPGQGLRLIYYSQIVNDFQKGDIAEGYSVSREKKESFPLTVTSAQKNPTAFYLCASSIIVSGRAGLFSNQPQHFGDGTRLSIL.

The rearrangement uses TRBV5-4 and TRBJ2-7; D gene unclear. The V end was cut by 4 bases, the J end by 2 bases, with 13 bases between. The CDR3 loop spans 14 amino acids. CDR1 and CDR2 from the germline V gene are SGHNT and YYREEE (reference sequence). As DNA, the CDR3 is TGTGCCAGCAGCCTCAGGTTAGACCCCTACGAGCAGTACTTC. Translating gives CASSLRLDPYEQYF.